What follows is one TCR beta chain and its context. The antigen remains unidentified. This entry is derived from a study of T-cell memory formation after mild COVID-19. General study findings and limits: Unconfirmed was the SARS-CoV-2 specificity of second-wave clones that peaked on day 37. CD4+ contracting clones were mainly CM and EM; CD8+ ones, EMRA.

The TCR alpha and TCR beta cDNA libraries, bearing sample barcodes and UMIs, were generated by 5'RACE using constant-segment primers. TCRdb passed the 5' RACE reads through MiXCR, listing each CDR3 protein once. The sample consists of approximately 400,000 distinct CDR3 sequences, more than 15% of them appearing once. Germline V gives CDR1 SGHRS, CDR2 YFSETQ. The germline V and J ends were trimmed by 1 base and 1 base, with 11 bases remaining between them. CDR3 size: 16 residues. The TCR comes from a man younger than 35 who had mild COVID-19 (a few samples of this study predate the infection). Cell type and time point are not known. Source material: PBMCs or a T cell subset sorted from them (not recorded which). V and J are TRBV5-1 and TRBJ2-2; D possibly corresponds to TRBD2 (6 bases). The DNA of the CDR3 is TGCGCCAGCAGCTTGTTCGGGACTCTGAACACCGGGGAGCTGTTTTTT. Its protein product is CASSLFGTLNTGELFF.